A selection of T cell receptor beta chains follows, all from one sample in a study of blood T cell repertoires in COVID-19. The protocol was immunoSEQ multiplex PCR, while the TCRdb copy is restricted to in-frame clones and leaves out a portion. The data show about 42,000 clones, more than 70% seen once. Sequencing was done on a sample of peripheral blood. The receptors were gathered from a human donor in a cohort sampled during active COVID-19. CDR3s include the opening cysteine and the closing phenylalanine or tryptophan.

V gene: TRBV12-5; J gene: TRBJ1-2; CDR3 protein: CASGAAGTGQALYGYTF
V gene: TRBV19; J gene: TRBJ1-2; CDR3 protein: CASSIDGRGEGGYTF
V gene: TRBV5-8; J gene: TRBJ2-5; CDR3 protein: CASSLGAALSNQETQYF
V gene: TRBV5-1; J gene: TRBJ2-1; CDR3 protein: CASSLGLAVSYYNEQFF
V gene: TRBV5-4; J gene: TRBJ1-2; CDR3 protein: CASSSPQGNYGYTF
V gene: TRBV19; J gene: TRBJ1-2; CDR3 protein: CASSMGTGGVRGYTF
V gene: TRBV6-6; J gene: TRBJ2-1; CDR3 protein: CASWTGSNEQFF
V gene: TRBV6-4; J gene: TRBJ2-7; CDR3 protein: CASSDSIRTGHSYEQYF
V gene: TRBV3-1/TRBV3-2; J gene: TRBJ1-1; CDR3 protein: CASSQENRDTEAFF
V gene: TRBV9; J gene: TRBJ2-1; CDR3 protein: CASSLRTGINSGEQFF
V gene: TRBV28; J gene: TRBJ1-2; CDR3 protein: CASSTGGGSNYGYTF
V gene: TRBV5-5; J gene: TRBJ2-2; CDR3 protein: CASSLQGDTGELFF
V gene: TRBV29-1; J gene: TRBJ2-2; CDR3 protein: CSVRGGGASELFF
V gene: TRBV2; J gene: TRBJ2-7; CDR3 protein: CASKQGARHEQYF
V gene: TRBV5-1; J gene: TRBJ2-7; CDR3 protein: CASSSAPGTRGGSYEQYF
V gene: TRBV5-8; J gene: TRBJ1-5; CDR3 protein: CASSQPGHFYSNQPQHF
V gene: TRBV9; J gene: TRBJ2-3; CDR3 protein: CASSLRTSPDTQYF
V gene: TRBV4-1; J gene: TRBJ1-3; CDR3 protein: CASSQDPSPSSGNTIYF
V gene: TRBV5-4; J gene: TRBJ1-1; CDR3 protein: CASSRTGVTEAFF
V gene: TRBV9; J gene: TRBJ2-3; CDR3 protein: CASSVGGLAGEDTQYF
V gene: TRBV27; J gene: TRBJ2-7; CDR3 protein: CASSQTGDYYEQYF
V gene: TRBV4-2; J gene: TRBJ1-4; CDR3 protein: CASSQTYSPNEKLFF
V gene: TRBV6-5; J gene: TRBJ2-7; CDR3 protein: CASSYGPSGGYEQYF
V gene: TRBV2; J gene: TRBJ1-5; CDR3 protein: CASRDRASNQPQHF
V gene: TRBV4-2; J gene: TRBJ2-7; CDR3 protein: CASSQELAGNTYEQYF
V gene: TRBV11-2; J gene: TRBJ2-1; CDR3 protein: CASSKGQASYNEQFF
V gene: TRBV4-1; J gene: TRBJ2-7; CDR3 protein: CASSTDQEGYEQYF
V gene: TRBV19; J gene: TRBJ1-5; CDR3 protein: CASSLIGGGNQPQHF
V gene: TRBV7-9; J gene: TRBJ1-5; CDR3 protein: CASSGSSGSGQPQHF
V gene: TRBV9; J gene: TRBJ2-2; CDR3 protein: CASSRTSGFGGELFF
V gene: TRBV27; J gene: TRBJ2-6; CDR3 protein: CASSLKEPSWHSGANVLTF
V gene: TRBV5-1; J gene: TRBJ2-5; CDR3 protein: CASSPVLPVEETQYF
V gene: TRBV11-2; J gene: TRBJ2-7; CDR3 protein: CASSPGTSGYLEQYF
V gene: TRBV5-1; J gene: TRBJ1-4; CDR3 protein: CASSLGGGSGEKLFF
V gene: TRBV21-1; J gene: TRBJ2-3; CDR3 protein: CASSPGEAGGPSCTDTQYF
V gene: TRBV5-1; J gene: TRBJ2-7; CDR3 protein: CASSVGQGTYEQYF
V gene: TRBV14; J gene: TRBJ2-7; CDR3 protein: CASSQGLSGEQYF
V gene: TRBV18; J gene: TRBJ2-5; CDR3 protein: CASSKDRGRMQETQYF
V gene: TRBV29-1; J gene: TRBJ2-5; CDR3 protein: CSVRRYQETQYF
V gene: TRBV6-5; J gene: TRBJ2-7; CDR3 protein: CASSYNGGGLYEQYF
V gene: TRBV27; J gene: TRBJ2-1; CDR3 protein: CASSLNQGVSYNEQFF
V gene: TRBV15; J gene: TRBJ1-2; CDR3 protein: CATSRDYFGYTF
V gene: TRBV5-1; J gene: TRBJ1-4; CDR3 protein: CASSSGAVGEKLFF
V gene: TRBV5-1; J gene: TRBJ2-1; CDR3 protein: CASSLAGGGALEQFF
V gene: TRBV6-1; J gene: TRBJ1-6; CDR3 protein: CASSERGQTRYNSPLHF
V gene: TRBV24-1; J gene: TRBJ2-2; CDR3 protein: CATSELTGELFF
V gene: TRBV30; J gene: TRBJ1-4; CDR3 protein: CAWSVQGGTNEKLFF
V gene: TRBV5-1; J gene: TRBJ1-5; CDR3 protein: CASSLAGQTNQPQHF
V gene: TRBV7-9; J gene: TRBJ1-1; CDR3 protein: CASSHRDRGGEAFF
V gene: TRBV5-8; J gene: TRBJ2-7; CDR3 protein: CASSGSGVPYEQYF
V gene: TRBV10-3; J gene: TRBJ2-7; CDR3 protein: CAISDAAAYEQYF
V gene: TRBV29-1; J gene: TRBJ2-1; CDR3 protein: CSVGQYNEQFF
V gene: TRBV18; J gene: TRBJ1-1; CDR3 protein: CASSPPSVRVNTEAFF